The 6 T cell receptor beta chains below come from one sample, sequenced in a study of T cell changes during pregnancy in multiple sclerosis (dated by TCRdb to between 2018 and 2021). The library came from the immunoSEQ multiplex PCR assay. TCRdb carries this immuneACCESS record with in-frame sequences only. Its versions omit some clonotypes, under half of them owing to an unresolved V gene in the studies checked, with the rest unexplained. This sample is represented by about 56,000 clones; roughly 94% of them were singletons. Clones ranked in the top ten supply roughly 0.2% of the sample. Material: CD4+ T cells from peripheral blood mononuclear cells, obtained in the second trimester of pregnancy. All receptors derive from a female donor with multiple sclerosis, enrolled in a pregnancy study.

The rearrangement links TRBV6-1 to TRBJ1-4; 8 nucleotides line up with TRBD1. This CDR3 has 16 amino acids. Germline CDR1 is MNHNS and CDR2 is SASEGT. Trimming cost V 3 bases and J 7 bases; bases outside gene matches: 10. For the CDR3, the DNA is TGTGCCAGCAGTGAGCCATGGACAGGGTTCGGTGAAAAACTGTTTTTT. Encoded protein: CASSEPWTGFGEKLFF.

This chain connects TRBV28 to TRBJ1-4; D may be TRBD1 (5 bases). V shed 6 bases and J shed 3 bases, with 14 bases lying between them. CDR1 and CDR2 (germline): MDHEN, SYDVKM. The CDR3 length is 15 residues. CDR3 loop: CASRGLGAANEKLFF. The CDR3 nucleotides are TGTGCCAGCAGAGGGTTAGGGGCGGCTAATGAAAAACTGTTTTTT.

This clone was seen a few times. The chain has TRBV10-3 and TRBJ1-2; D is possibly TRBD1 (6 bases). CDR3 length: 15 amino acids. Trimming stripped 0 bases from V and 2 bases from J, with 10 bases between. The V gene's germline CDR1 is ENHRY and CDR2 SYGVKD. CDR3 sequence: CAISESTGSNYGYTF. The CDR3 nucleotides are TGTGCCATCAGTGAGTCAACAGGGTCGAACTATGGCTACACCTTC.

Written as DNA, the CDR3 is TGTGCCAGCACCAGGGAGGGGGTGGGTGAGACCCAGTACTTC. This encodes CASTREGVGETQYF. The genes are TRBV28 and TRBJ2-5; TRBD2 might be the D (7 bases). CDR1 is MDHEN and CDR2 is SYDVKM in the germline V gene. The CDR3 consists of 14 residues. The ends were cut back, 7 bases at V and 5 bases at J, with 17 bases in the middle.

V gene TRBV6-1 combines with J gene TRBJ1-1; a possible D gene is TRBD1 (5 bases). V shed 5 bases and J shed 3 bases, with 16 bases lying between them. The CDR3 consists of 15 residues. The V gene's germline CDR1 is MNHNS and CDR2 SASEGT. The CDR3 protein is CASSSGTQADTEAFF. The CDR3 DNA sequence: TGTGCCAGCAGTTCAGGGACTCAGGCGGACACTGAAGCTTTCTTT.

The chain joins TRBV23-1 to TRBJ2-3; 10 bases match TRBD1. TRBV23-1 is treated as an ORF (open reading frame) with a function not yet certain. The CDR3 has 15 residues. V shed 3 bases, J shed 5 bases, and the junction held 5 bases outside the gene matches. In DNA, the CDR3 is TGCGCCAGCAGTCAGAGGACAGGGGGAGGAGATACGCAGTATTTT. Residues: CASSQRTGGGDTQYF.